This is a list of T cell receptor beta chains from one sample in a study of T cells in Graves' hyperthyroidism and ophthalmopathy. TCRdb itself ran the multiplex PCR reads through MiXCR, one entry per CDR3 protein. This sample has a few hundred thousand distinct CDR3 sequences, with 15% to 17% found just once. The sample consisted of blood. These TCRs come from a young woman with Graves' hyperthyroidism that later progressed to Graves' ophthalmopathy. The CDR3 runs from the conserved cysteine through the conserved F or W. A D gene is named only where the DNA matches it firmly. The size field is filled for only some rows; it gives once, few, many or a size class.

clone size	D gene	V gene	CDR3 length	J gene	CDR3 protein	CDR3 DNA
NA	NA	TRBV6-4	16	TRBJ2-6	CASSDSAGTGANVLTF	TGTGCCAGCAGTGACTCTGCGGGTACTGGGGCCAACGTCCTGACTTTC
few	NA	TRBV10-3	12	TRBJ1-2	CAISVPDYGYTF	TGTGCCATCAGTGTTCCGGACTATGGCTACACCTTC
many	TRBD1	TRBV19	15	TRBJ1-5	CASSPTGDSNQPQHF	TGTGCCAGCAGTCCTACAGGGGACAGCAATCAGCCCCAGCATTTT
NA	TRBD1	TRBV3-1	14	TRBJ2-7	CASASGQGYYEQYF	TGTGCCAGCGCATCGGGACAGGGTTACTACGAGCAGTACTTC
NA	NA	TRBV9	17	TRBJ1-4	CASSVGTVGGTNEKLFF	TGTGCCAGCAGCGTAGGGACGGTCGGAGGTACTAATGAAAAACTGTTTTTT
many	NA	TRBV12-3/TRBV12-4	13	TRBJ1-6	CASSSDPNSPLHF	TGTGCCAGCAGTTCAGACCCAAATTCACCCCTCCACTTT
many	TRBD2	TRBV20-1	14	TRBJ2-1	CSARISGRGYEQFF	TGCAGTGCTAGGATTAGCGGGAGGGGGTATGAGCAGTTCTTC
few	TRBD2	TRBV4-1	16	TRBJ2-3	CASSQDYGRTGDTQYF	TGCGCCAGCAGCCAAGATTACGGGAGGACGGGAGATACGCAGTATTTT
few	NA	TRBV4-1	12	TRBJ2-1	CASSRPRDFVVF	TGCGCCAGCAGCCGCCCCCGAGACTTCGTAGTCTTC
few	TRBD2	TRBV14	19	TRBJ2-3	CASSQEAFGRGRITDTQYF	TGTGCCAGCAGCCAAGAGGCCTTTGGGAGGGGTCGGATCACAGATACGCAGTATTTT
few	TRBD1	TRBV27	15	TRBJ1-2	CASSPSETGAYGYTF	TGTGCCAGCAGTCCCTCCGAGACAGGGGCCTATGGCTACACCTTC
few	TRBD1	TRBV6-1	13	TRBJ1-2	CASSQDRAGGYTF	TGTGCCAGCAGTCAGGACAGGGCGGGCGGCTACACCTTC
many	TRBD2	TRBV2	15	TRBJ2-1	CASSFEREGHNEQFF	TGTGCCAGCAGTTTCGAGCGGGAGGGACACAATGAGCAGTTCTTC
NA	TRBD1	TRBV27	14	TRBJ1-4	CASSWRGPAEKLFF	TGTGCCAGCAGTTGGAGGGGGCCGGCTGAAAAACTGTTTTTT
many	TRBD1	TRBV29-1	17	TRBJ1-1	CSVLVETGQTMNTEAFF	TGCAGCGTTCTAGTTGAGACAGGGCAAACCATGAACACTGAAGCTTTCTTT
many	NA	TRBV7-9	11	TRBJ1-1	CASSPTTEAFF	TGTGCCAGCAGCCCGACAACTGAAGCTTTCTTT
many	NA	TRBV12-3/TRBV12-4	13	TRBJ2-7	CASSLGGSYEQYF	TGTGCCAGCAGTTTGGGGGGTTCCTACGAGCAGTACTTC
NA	TRBD2	TRBV4-2	16	TRBJ2-5	CASSPRLAGEQETQYF	TGTGCCAGCAGCCCCCGACTAGCGGGGGAGCAAGAGACCCAGTACTTC
many	TRBD2	TRBV7-2	16	TRBJ2-5	CASRQSSGGYQETQYF	TGTGCCAGCAGGCAATCTAGCGGGGGGTACCAAGAGACCCAGTACTTC
many	TRBD1	TRBV28	13	TRBJ1-6	CASRTGINSPLHF	TGTGCCAGCAGGACAGGGATCAATTCACCCCTCCACTTT
NA	NA	TRBV9	16	TRBJ2-3	CASSVVGGGNRDTQYF	TGTGCCAGCAGCGTAGTTGGAGGAGGAAATCGAGATACGCAGTATTTT
NA	NA	TRBV7-2	17	TRBJ2-1	CASSSDPPGSSYNEQFF	TGTGCCAGCAGCTCCGACCCCCCGGGGAGCTCCTACAATGAGCAGTTCTTC
many	TRBD2	TRBV18	14	TRBJ2-1	CASYGLAGGNEQFF	TGTGCCAGCTACGGACTAGCGGGAGGCAATGAGCAGTTCTTC